Following are 20 T cell receptor beta chains from one sample sequenced in a study of Graves' ophthalmopathy and Graves' hyperthyroidism. TCR beta CDR3 amplification used RNA transcripts. HTBI-primed first-round RT-PCR preceded second-round multiplex PCR. TCRdb re-called the multiplex PCR reads with MiXCR, one entry per CDR3 protein. Of 500,000 to 600,000 distinct CDR3 sequences in the sample, 35% to 40% were seen once. Material: peripheral blood or thyroid tissue (not recorded which). These receptors originate from an adult man with Graves' hyperthyroidism.

This clonotype was counted ten times or more. CDR3 coding DNA: TGTGCCAGCGCCGGCACCGGGACAGGGGAATACGAGCAGTACTTC. Protein: CASAGTGTGEYEQYF. The rearrangement links TRBV13 to TRBJ2-7; TRBD1 matches at 10 bases. The CDR3 spans 15 residues. The V and J ends lost 8 bases and 4 bases, in that order; junction bases with no gene match: 11. Germline V lookup: CDR1 PRHDT, CDR2 FYEKMQ (reference sequence).

This clonotype was seen a few times. This chain joins TRBV5-5 and TRBJ1-4; 7 bases agree with TRBD1. V lost 4 bases and J lost 4; bases outside the gene matches: 10. Per germline, CDR1 SGHKS and CDR2 YYEKEE (reference sequence). This CDR3 spans 16 amino acids. CDR3: CASSPGQRNFNEKLFF. The CDR3 nucleotides are TGTGCCAGCAGCCCGGGACAGCGGAACTTTAATGAAAAACTGTTTTTT.

This clonotype was seen ten or more times. The V call is TRBV9, the J call TRBJ2-6, with 8 nucleotides matching TRBD1. The germline CDR1 and CDR2 sequences are SGDLS and YYNGEE. The CDR3 totals 17 residues. V lost 5 bases and J lost 0; bases outside the gene matches: 7. The CDR3 spells CASSLGQGGSGANVLTF. Here the CDR3 DNA reads TGTGCCAGCAGTTTAGGACAGGGCGGCTCTGGGGCCAACGTCCTGACTTTC.

This clonotype was detected only once. The J gene is TRBJ2-7, the V gene TRBV7-9; TRBD2 matches at 7 bases. With 3 bases clipped from V and 2 bases from J, the junction kept 10 bases outside the gene matches. The CDR3 covers 16 residues. Germline V gives CDR1 SEHNR, CDR2 FQNEAQ (reference sequence). CDR3 sequence: CASSLAGLAVTYEQYF. The CDR3 DNA sequence: TGTGCCAGCAGCTTGGCTGGCCTAGCGGTAACCTACGAGCAGTACTTC.

At least ten counts were recorded for this clonotype. The chain combines TRBV20-1 with TRBJ2-5; 14 bases agree with TRBD2. Germline assignment: CDR1 DFQATT and CDR2 SNEGSKA (reference sequence). Losses at the gene ends were 0 bases for V and 5 bases for J; bases not matched to a gene: 14. CDR3 length: 19 amino acids. The CDR3 DNA reads TGCAGTGCTAGAGATCAAGGGACTAGCGGGAGAGACCCGAGGGAGACCCAGTACTTC. It encodes CSARDQGTSGRDPRETQYF.

This clonotype was detected a few times. The chain employs TRBV9 and TRBJ2-2; 7 bases line up with TRBD1. CDR1 and CDR2 (germline): SGDLS, YYNGEE. Losses at the gene ends were 4 bases for V and 5 bases for J; bases not matched to a gene: 8. The CDR3 consists of 15 residues. The CDR3 DNA follows: TGTGCCAGCAGCCGATGGGACAGAGGGACCGGGGAGCTGTTTTTT. Its protein product is CASSRWDRGTGELFF.

There are many counts of this clonotype. V and J are TRBV19 and TRBJ2-1; 9 bases map to TRBD2. J lost 6 bases, V lost 4 bases, and 4 bases had no gene match. CDR3 size: 14 residues. Germline V gene sequence: CDR1 LNHDA, CDR2 SQIVND (reference sequence). CDR3 sequence reads: CASSSLAGTNEQFF. The CDR3 coding sequence is TGTGCCAGTAGTAGCCTAGCGGGGACCAATGAGCAGTTCTTC. Full variable domain (rest looked up from reference TRBV19 and TRBJ2-1): DGGITQSPKYLFRKEGQNVTLSCEQNLNHDAMYWYRQDPGQGLRLIYYSQIVNDFQKGDIAEGYSVSREKKESFPLTVTSAQKNPTAFYLCASSSLAGTNEQFFGPGTRLTVL.

This clonotype was recorded at least ten times. The CDR3, as DNA: TGTGCCAGCAGTGAATCAAACAGCATGAACACTGAAGCTTTCTTT. This codes for CASSESNSMNTEAFF. The chain joins TRBV2 to TRBJ1-1; D gene unclear. V was cut by 2 bases and J by 0 bases, with 10 bases left in between. Germline-derived CDR1 and CDR2 are SNHLY and FYNNEI. The CDR3 loop spans 15 amino acids.

The rearrangement links TRBV15 to TRBJ2-1, with TRBD2 matching 14 bases. Germline CDR1 reads LNHNV; CDR2 reads YYDKDF (reference sequence). This CDR3 contains 15 residues. With 6 bases clipped from V and 6 bases from J, the junction kept 4 bases outside the gene matches. CDR3 loop: CATREGTSGGNEQFF. The CDR3 DNA reads TGTGCCACCAGGGAGGGGACTAGCGGGGGCAATGAGCAGTTCTTC.

The table lists this clonotype with many counts. The V and J genes are TRBV7-8 and TRBJ1-2; D is possibly TRBD1 (5 bases). Germline V lookup: CDR1 SGHVS, CDR2 FQNEAQ. V was shortened by 5 bases and J by 8 bases, with 15 bases between the two germline ends. The CDR3 is 13 residues long. The CDR3 sequence: CASSRDFRGGYTF. The CDR3 bases are TGTGCCAGCAGCCGGGACTTCCGAGGGGGCTACACCTTC.

This clonotype was counted at least ten times. The chain links TRBV5-1 to TRBJ2-2; the match to TRBD1 covers 11 bases. In germline, CDR1 is SGHRS, CDR2 YFSETQ. The junction had 5 bases not matched to a gene; V was cut back by 0 bases and J by 7 bases. The CDR3 totals 16 residues. The CDR3 protein is CASSLDGTGGYGELFF. CDR3 nucleotides: TGCGCCAGCAGCTTGGACGGGACAGGGGGTTACGGGGAGCTGTTTTTT.

Points on this clonotype: One end of the junction fails to match germline, which may point to a read error. V usage is TRBV7-9 and J usage is TRBJ2-5, with D possibly being TRBD1 (5 bases). Germline loops: CDR1 SEHNR, CDR2 FQNEAQ (reference sequence). CDR3 size: 14 residues. The CDR3 loop reads CASSSQVAGETQYF. The CDR3 DNA sequence: TGCGCCAGCAGCTCACAGGTTGCCGGGGAGACCCAGTACTTC.

V usage is TRBV2 and J usage is TRBJ1-2; unclear D gene. CDR1 and CDR2 from the germline V gene are SNHLY and FYNNEI. Trimming cost V 6 bases and J 8 bases, with 13 bases left between them. CDR3 length equals 12 residues. CDR3 amino acids: CASRWQDRGYTF. For the CDR3, the DNA is TGTGCCAGCAGATGGCAGGATCGGGGCTACACCTTC.

The chain uses TRBV29-1 and TRBJ2-5, with unresolved D. The germline V gene has CDR1 SQVTM and CDR2 ANQGSEA. With 8 bases removed from V and 1 base from J, the gap between germline ends came to 11 bases. This CDR3 has 12 residues. The chain's CDR3 is CSQVVGQETQYF. As DNA, the CDR3 is TGCAGCCAAGTTGTCGGCCAAGAGACCCAGTACTTC. Drawing the rest from reference TRBV29-1 and TRBJ2-5, the complete variable domain is SAVISQKPSRDICQRGTSLTIQCQVDSQVTMMFWYRQQPGQSLTLIATANQGSEATYESGFVIDKFPISRPNLTFSTLTVSNMSPEDSSIYLCSQVVGQETQYFGPGTRLLVL.

The chain combines TRBV29-1 with TRBJ1-2; 9 bases map to TRBD1. The germline V gene has CDR1 SQVTM and CDR2 ANQGSEA. CDR3 size: 12 residues. V dropped 7 bases and J dropped 6; count of bases not matched to a gene: 6. The CDR3 region has the DNA TGCAGCGGCGGGACAGGGCAAAATGGCTACACCTTC. Amino acid sequence: CSGGTGQNGYTF.

This clonotype was counted between two and nine times. The chain joins TRBV29-1 to TRBJ1-2, with D possibly TRBD1 on 5 matching bases. Per germline, CDR1 SQVTM and CDR2 ANQGSEA. The CDR3 totals 12 residues. Trimming left V 4 bases short and J 4 bases short, with 10 bases between. The CDR3 coding sequence is TGCAGCGTTGTTGACAGCCCCTATGGCTACACCTTC. Translating gives CSVVDSPYGYTF.

About this clonotype itself: A read error is possible here, since a much larger clone lies one base away. The J gene is TRBJ1-6, the V gene TRBV20-1; tentatively, D is TRBD1 (5 bases). Germline V gene data show CDR1 as DFQATT and CDR2 as SNEGSKA (reference sequence). CDR3 length: 16 amino acids. CDR3 DNA: TGCAGTGCTGTACCCGGGCCCTGGGGCTATAATCCACCCCTCCACTTT. Translation gives CSAVPGPWGYNPPLHF.

This chain uses TRBV4-2 with TRBJ1-4, with D maybe TRBD1 (5 bases). The CDR3 totals 15 residues. Trimming stripped 3 bases from V and 4 bases from J, with 12 bases between. Looked up from germline, CDR1 is LGHNA and CDR2 is YNFKEQ. CDR3 in amino acids: CASSQPTDYNEKLFF. CDR3 coding DNA: TGTGCCAGCAGCCAGCCGACAGACTATAATGAAAAACTGTTTTTT.

This chain uses TRBV7-8 with TRBJ2-2, with D possibly matching TRBD2 (6 bases). From germline, CDR1 is SGHVS and CDR2 FQNEAQ. V was pared by 4 bases and J by 0 bases, with 15 bases between. The CDR3 is made up of 17 amino acids. CDR3 in DNA: TGTGCCAGCAGCTCACCTAGCGTAGCCTCGAACACCGGGGAGCTGTTTTTT. Translation: CASSSPSVASNTGELFF.

V gene TRBV29-1 combines with J gene TRBJ2-7; D may be TRBD1 (6 bases). Trimming shortened V by 8 bases and J by 0 bases, and 17 bases separated the two germline ends. The CDR3 has 14 residues. Looked up from germline, CDR1 is SQVTM and CDR2 is ANQGSEA. The CDR3 coding sequence is TGCAGCCCCCAGGGGCAGGCTAGCTCCTACGAGCAGTACTTC. Its translation is CSPQGQASSYEQYF.